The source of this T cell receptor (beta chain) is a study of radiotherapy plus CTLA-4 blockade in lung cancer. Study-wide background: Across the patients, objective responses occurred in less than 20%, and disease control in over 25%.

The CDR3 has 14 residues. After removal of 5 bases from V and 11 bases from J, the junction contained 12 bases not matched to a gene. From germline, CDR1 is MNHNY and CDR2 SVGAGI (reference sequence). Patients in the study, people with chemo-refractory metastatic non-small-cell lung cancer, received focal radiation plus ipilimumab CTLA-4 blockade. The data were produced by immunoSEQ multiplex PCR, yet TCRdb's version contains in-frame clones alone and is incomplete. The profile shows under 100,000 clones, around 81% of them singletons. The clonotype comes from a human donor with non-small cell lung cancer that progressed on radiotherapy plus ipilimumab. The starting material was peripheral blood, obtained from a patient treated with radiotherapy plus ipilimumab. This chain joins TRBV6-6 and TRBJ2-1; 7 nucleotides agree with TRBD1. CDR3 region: CASSTTGQTGKQFF. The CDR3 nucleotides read TGTGCCAGCAGTACAACGGGACAGACAGGCAAGCAGTTCTTC.